Presented here are 20 T cell receptor beta chains from one specimen sequenced in a study of blood T cell repertoires in COVID-19. Generated by immunoSEQ multiplex PCR, the TCRdb table keeps only in-frame clones and is missing some. The profile shows hundreds of thousands of clones, roughly 85% of them singletons. Input material: peripheral blood. The receptors here all came from a man in his fifties with active or convalescent COVID-19.

J is TRBJ2-3 and V is TRBV7-3; 7 nucleotides align to TRBD2. Germline CDR1 reads SGHTA; CDR2 reads FQGTGA. The CDR3 spans 17 residues. V lost 5 bases to trimming and J lost 3 bases; unmatched junction nucleotides: 14. The CDR3 region has the DNA TGTGCCAGCAGCACGCAGGGAGCGCGGGAGAGTACAGATACGCAGTATTTT. Translating gives CASSTQGARESTDTQYF.

This sequence joins TRBV12-3 or TRBV12-4 and TRBJ2-3, with D perhaps TRBD2 (6 bases). The CDR3 length is 13 residues. Trimming removed 5 bases at V and 4 bases at J, with 10 bases between. CDR3 amino acids: CASSPGVADTQYF. In nucleotides, the CDR3 is TGTGCCAGCAGTCCGGGGGTAGCAGATACGCAGTATTTT.

CDR3 in amino acids: CASSLRGTGGVAFF. The CDR3 DNA reads as TGTGCCAGCAGCTTAAGGGGCACAGGGGGGGTAGCTTTCTTT. This rearrangement joins TRBV7-3 to TRBJ1-1, with 8 positions matching TRBD1. The CDR3 sequence is 14 residues long. V gave up 1 base and J gave up 10 bases; unmatched junction bases: 8. Germline V lookup: CDR1 SGHTA, CDR2 FQGTGA. Drawing the rest from reference TRBV7-3 and TRBJ1-1, the complete variable domain is GAGVSQTPSNKVTEKGKYVELRCDPISGHTALYWYRQSLGQGPEFLIYFQGTGAADDSGLPNDRFFAVRPEGSVSTLKIQRTERGDSAVYLCASSLRGTGGVAFFGQGTRLTVV.

The count of this clone is one. The chain couples TRBV6-5 to TRBJ2-4; 8 positions agree with TRBD1. Germline values: CDR1 MNHEY, CDR2 SVGAGI. The trim removed 0 bases at V and 3 bases at J, leaving 4 bases unmatched. The CDR3 contains 16 residues. CDR3 region: CASSYSGGTGKNIQYF. CDR3 DNA: TGTGCCAGCAGTTACTCGGGCGGGACAGGCAAAAACATTCAGTACTTC.

In DNA form, the CDR3 reads TGTGCCAGCAGCTCCAAACAGGGTACCGCTGAAGCTTTCTTT. The encoded protein is CASSSKQGTAEAFF. This chain joins TRBV7-9 and TRBJ1-1; D perhaps matches TRBD1 (6 bases). V shed 4 bases and J shed 6 bases, with 15 bases lying between them. The CDR3 is 14 residues long. Germline assignment: CDR1 SEHNR and CDR2 FQNEAQ (reference sequence).

The rearrangement uses TRBV9 and TRBJ2-3; 12 positions agree with TRBD2. The V gene end was trimmed by 3 bases and the J gene end by 6 bases; junction bases not matched to a gene: 5. The germline gives CDR1 SGDLS, CDR2 YYNGEE. This CDR3 has 15 residues. CDR3 DNA sequence: TGTGCCAGCAGCGCGTCTAGCGGGAGGGAGGATACGCAGTATTTT. It encodes CASSASSGREDTQYF.

The chain combines TRBV5-1 with TRBJ1-1, with 7 positions matching TRBD1. This CDR3 has 19 amino acids. Unmatched junction bases numbered 20, after V lost 6 bases and J lost 0 bases. Germline CDR1 and CDR2: SGHRS and YFSETQ. This CDR3 is CASTLDRRIGEGMNTEAFF. The CDR3 DNA reads as TGCGCCAGCACGTTGGACAGGAGAATAGGGGAAGGGATGAACACTGAAGCTTTCTTT.

The CDR3 coding sequence is TGCGCCAGCAGCGGGGCTAGCGGGAGTTACAATGAGCAGTTCTTC. Translated, it gives CASSGASGSYNEQFF. The chain joins TRBV5-1 to TRBJ2-1, with 10 bases fitting TRBD2. V trimming: 4 bases; J trimming: 4 bases; junction bases outside the gene matches: 5. This CDR3 has 15 amino acids. CDR1 is SGHRS and CDR2 is YFSETQ in the germline V gene. Combining the CDR3 with reference TRBV5-1 and TRBJ2-1 gives the whole variable domain KAGVTQTPRYLIKTRGQQVTLSCSPISGHRSVSWYQQTPGQGLQFLFEYFSETQRNKGNFPGRFSGRQFSNSRSEMNVSTLELGDSALYLCASSGASGSYNEQFFGPGTRLTVL.

The rearrangement joins TRBV4-1 to TRBJ2-1; TRBD2 matches 10 bases. V trimming: 9 bases; J trimming: 3 bases; junction bases outside the gene matches: 2. The CDR3 sequence is 13 residues long. Germline CDR1 MGHRA, CDR2 YSYEKL. The CDR3 here is CASGTSDYNEQFF. The CDR3 bases are TGCGCCAGTGGGACTAGCGACTACAATGAGCAGTTCTTC.

This sequence joins TRBV2 and TRBJ2-7; TRBD1 might be the D (6 bases). Trimming removed 6 bases from V and 3 bases from J, with 9 bases in between. The germline CDR1 and CDR2 sequences are SNHLY and FYNNEI. CDR3 length: 12 amino acids. The CDR3 protein is CASSADSYEQYF. The CDR3 nucleotides read TGTGCCAGCAGCGCGGACAGCTACGAGCAGTACTTC.

The V gene is TRBV6-2 or TRBV6-3, the J gene TRBJ2-7, with D possibly TRBD2 on 6 matching bases. Germline-derived CDR1 and CDR2 are MNHEY and SVGEGT. V gave up 4 bases and J gave up 3 bases, with 16 bases separating them. The CDR3 loop spans 15 amino acids. The CDR3 region is CASSFLFGGNYEQYF. The CDR3 DNA sequence: TGTGCCAGCAGTTTTCTTTTCGGAGGGAACTACGAGCAGTACTTC.

V gene TRBV28 combines with J gene TRBJ1-3; D remains ambiguous. Trimming removed 7 bases at V and 0 bases at J, with 4 bases between. The CDR3 length is 12 residues. Germline values: CDR1 MDHEN, CDR2 SYDVKM. The CDR3 coding sequence is TGTGCCAGCACCCTCTCTGGAAACACCATATATTTT. Its translation: CASTLSGNTIYF.

The rearrangement uses TRBV11-2 and TRBJ2-7; the match to TRBD1 covers 7 bases. J lost 2 bases, V lost 7 bases, and 5 bases had no gene match. CDR1 is SGHAT, CDR2 FQNNGV, per germline. This CDR3 contains 13 residues. CDR3 in amino acids: CASKGASAYEQYF. The DNA of the CDR3 is TGTGCCAGCAAGGGGGCGTCGGCCTACGAGCAGTACTTC.

This clone was counted once. The rearrangement joins TRBV4-1 to TRBJ2-3, with 16 bases matching TRBD2. Per the germline V gene, CDR1 is MGHRA and CDR2 is YSYEKL. The CDR3 has 18 amino acids. V gave up 3 bases and J gave up 0 bases; unmatched junction bases: 3. The CDR3 sequence: CASSQGLAGGRSTDTQYF. The CDR3 DNA is TGCGCCAGCAGCCAGGGACTAGCGGGAGGGCGCAGCACAGATACGCAGTATTTT.

The chain couples TRBV6-1 to TRBJ2-1; D may be TRBD2 (6 bases). V was pared by 0 bases and J by 1 base, with 7 bases between. Germline V gene lookup returns CDR1 MNHNS and CDR2 SASEGT. CDR3 length: 15 residues. As DNA, the CDR3 is TGTGCCAGCAGTGAAGCGGGAGGATCCTACAATGAGCAGTTCTTC. This encodes CASSEAGGSYNEQFF.

The rearrangement uses TRBV2 and TRBJ1-2, with D possibly matching TRBD1 (5 bases). Looked up from germline, CDR1 is SNHLY and CDR2 is FYNNEI. V was shortened by 3 bases and J by 7 bases, with 12 bases between the two germline ends. The CDR3 loop spans 13 amino acids. CDR3 in DNA: TGTGCCAGCAGTGAGTCAGGGTTAGGTGGCTACACCTTC. As protein: CASSESGLGGYTF.

The chain carries TRBV9 and TRBJ2-2, with 12 bases fitting TRBD2. The CDR3 has 16 residues. Trimming removed 3 bases from V and 6 bases from J; junction bases left unmatched: 6. Looked up from germline, CDR1 is SGDLS and CDR2 is YYNGEE. In nucleotides, the CDR3 is TGTGCCAGCAGCGCTAGCGGGAGGGGTCTGGCCGGGGAGCTGTTTTTT. Protein: CASSASGRGLAGELFF.

The V and J genes are TRBV12-5 and TRBJ2-3; 8 nucleotides line up with TRBD2. The CDR3 runs 16 residues. The germline V gene has CDR1 LGHNT and CDR2 FRNRAP. With 1 base clipped from V and 2 bases from J, the junction kept 5 bases outside the gene matches. The CDR3 here is CASGLGELAVTDTQYF. The CDR3 coding sequence is TGTGCTAGTGGTTTGGGTGAACTAGCGGTCACAGATACGCAGTATTTT. Filled out from reference TRBV12-5 and TRBJ2-3, the complete variable domain reads DARVTQTPRHKVTEMGQEVTMRCQPILGHNTVFWYRQTMMQGLELLAYFRNRAPLDDSGMPKDRFSAEMPDATLATLKIQPSEPRDSAVYFCASGLGELAVTDTQYFGPGTRLTVL.

The chain has TRBV28 and TRBJ2-7; TRBD2 aligns across 14 bases. Germline V lookup: CDR1 MDHEN, CDR2 SYDVKM. The CDR3 consists of 18 residues. V dropped 5 bases and J dropped 3; count of bases not matched to a gene: 12. This CDR3 is CASSEPGGGTSGSYEQYF. CDR3 DNA: TGTGCCAGCAGTGAGCCCGGAGGTGGGACTAGCGGGAGCTACGAGCAGTACTTC.

This chain uses TRBV7-3 with TRBJ1-2; perhaps TRBD1 as D (6 bases). The CDR3 loop spans 14 amino acids. V lost 3 bases and J lost 8, with 16 bases in between. Germline CDR1 and CDR2: SGHTA and FQGTGA. Written as DNA, the CDR3 is TGTGCCAGCAGCTTGGGTCAGGGGCTTGGCGGCTACACCTTC. Amino acids: CASSLGQGLGGYTF.